Below, one T cell receptor (beta chain) is given with its context. The data derive from a study of Ad26.COV2.S vaccination and SARS-CoV-2 variants. Assay used: immunoSEQ multiplex PCR; TCRdb lists only in-frame clones, some missing. The sample lists about 680,000 clones; roughly 90% were seen once. Specified treatment: about 20 received Ad26.COV2.S at low or high dose, single or two shots; 5 received placebo; per-sample allocation not given. Material that was analyzed had been drawn on day 63 after the first vaccine or placebo injection. The germline CDR1 and CDR2 sequences are SGHAT and FQNNGV. The CDR3 runs to 16 residues. The V and J ends lost 1 base and 4 bases, in that order; junction bases with no gene match: 5.

The J gene is TRBJ2-3, the V gene TRBV11-2; 10 bases are shared with TRBD2. The receptor was isolated from a person aged 18-60 years who received the Ad26.COV2.S COVID-19 vaccine or a placebo. Sequenced here: peripheral blood, sampled in a trial of Ad26.COV2.S vaccine versus placebo. The DNA for the CDR3 is TGTGCCAGCAGCTTAGCACTAGCGGGGTCTTCAGATACGCAGTATTTT. Amino acid sequence: CASSLALAGSSDTQYF.